This passage covers 2 T cell receptor beta chains from one sample sequenced in a study of shared clonotypes between healthy human individuals. The assay was immunoSEQ multiplex PCR, and TCRdb's table has in-frame clones only and misses some. The top ten hold approximately 0.067% of the sample, which has some 500,000 clones, around 95% seen once. Sequenced material: naive CD4+ T cells sorted from blood. As for subset: CD45RA+ positively selected. The source is a young woman in good health.

In this sample, this clone turned up once. The chain recombines TRBV6-1 with TRBJ1-5, with 7 nucleotides matching TRBD1. The V and J ends lost 1 base and 0 bases, in that order; junction bases with no gene match: 3. Germline-derived CDR1 and CDR2 are MNHNS and SASEGT. This CDR3 has 16 residues. The CDR3 loop is CASSEVYRGSNQPQHF. The CDR3 coding sequence is TGTGCCAGCAGTGAAGTTTACAGGGGTAGCAATCAGCCCCAGCATTTT.

The rearrangement uses TRBV10-3 and TRBJ2-7; tentatively, D is TRBD2 (5 bases). V gave up 0 bases and J gave up 3 bases, with 15 bases separating them. Germline CDR1 reads ENHRY; CDR2 reads SYGVKD. CDR3 size: 16 residues. The CDR3 nucleotides are TGTGCCATCAGTGAGTCGAGGGCTACTGGGTTCTACGAGCAGTACTTC. This translates into CAISESRATGFYEQYF.